The entry below describes one TCR beta chain. This sample stems from a study of monozygotic twins with cystic fibrosis. Per germline, CDR1 SGHNT and CDR2 YYREEE (reference sequence). The CDR3 covers 12 residues. Trimming removed 1 base at V and 8 bases at J, with 9 bases between. The method was immunoSEQ multiplex PCR; TCRdb's version includes in-frame clones alone and lacks a portion of them. The data show almost 20,000 clones, with roughly nine tenths seen just once and 1.6% held by the top ten. This chain joins TRBV5-4 and TRBJ1-1, with D perhaps TRBD1 (6 bases). This clonotype was sampled from a girl aged 2-10 years with cystic fibrosis. The specimen sequenced was blood. Here the CDR3 reads CASSLSQGEAFF. In nucleotides, the CDR3 is TGTGCCAGCAGCTTGAGTCAGGGGGAAGCTTTCTTT.